Following are 28 T cell receptor beta chains from one sample sequenced in a study of blood T cell repertoires in COVID-19. TCRdb keeps only in-frame clones here, not all; method: immunoSEQ multiplex PCR. The sample includes approximately 340,000 clones, 90% to 95% of them seen just once. Sequenced material: PBMCs or T cells enriched from blood (not recorded which). These receptors were obtained from a woman between 35 and 50 years old who had been exposed to COVID-19.

This sequence joins TRBV19 and TRBJ1-2; TRBD1 is a possible D gene (5 bases). This CDR3 has 16 residues. Germline values: CDR1 LNHDA, CDR2 SQIVND (reference sequence). V lost 4 bases and J 5 bases, leaving 20 bases between the germline ends. This CDR3 is CASSTRGTLGGYGYTF. The CDR3 DNA follows: TGTGCCAGTAGTACCCGTGGGACGCTCGGGGGGTATGGCTACACCTTC.

V and J are TRBV18 and TRBJ1-3; D is perhaps TRBD1 (6 bases). CDR1 and CDR2 from the germline V gene are KGHSH and LQKENI. V lost 3 bases to trimming and J lost 4 bases, with 40 bases between them. The CDR3 consists of 24 residues. The CDR3 loop is CASSPSWTDLLREGVSFYGNTIYF. As DNA, the CDR3 is TGTGCCAGCTCACCGAGTTGGACAGACCTTTTACGAGAGGGAGTCTCCTTTTACGGAAACACCATATATTTT. Full variable domain (rest looked up from reference TRBV18 and TRBJ1-3): NAGVMQNPRHLVRRRGQEARLRCSPMKGHSHVYWYRQLPEEGLKFMVYLQKENIIDESGMPKERFSAEFPKEGPSILRIQQVVRGDSAAYFCASSPSWTDLLREGVSFYGNTIYFGEGSWLTVV.

J is TRBJ2-7 and V is TRBV2, with TRBD1 matching over 8 bases. Germline values: CDR1 SNHLY, CDR2 FYNNEI. Trimming took 4 bases from V and 2 from J; bases not matched to a gene: 13. The CDR3 contains 17 residues. Here the CDR3 reads CASSGSTRTGRTYEQYF. The CDR3 DNA sequence: TGTGCCAGCAGTGGGTCCACTCGGACAGGGCGGACCTACGAGCAGTACTTC.

V gene TRBV5-6 combines with J gene TRBJ2-2; TRBD1 might be the D (6 bases). The CDR3 contains 15 residues. Trimming removed 2 bases from V and 3 bases from J, with 11 bases in between. The germline V gene has CDR1 SGHDT and CDR2 YYEEEE. The CDR3 DNA sequence: TGTGCCAGCAGCTTAAGGACAGTTTACACCGGGGAGCTGTTTTTT. Amino acid sequence: CASSLRTVYTGELFF.

The rearrangement uses TRBV25-1 and TRBJ1-6; TRBD1 is a possible D gene (6 bases). The germline CDR1 and CDR2 sequences are MGHDK and SYGVNS. V was trimmed by 2 bases and J by 10 bases, leaving 15 bases between them. This CDR3 is built from 15 residues. The CDR3 spells CASSEVGTKKSPLHF. The DNA for the CDR3 is TGTGCCAGCAGTGAAGTCGGGACAAAAAAGTCACCCCTCCACTTT.

This clone was seen only once. The gene calls are TRBV9 and TRBJ2-7; perhaps TRBD1 as D (6 bases). Germline-derived CDR1 and CDR2 are SGDLS and YYNGEE. The CDR3 sequence is 15 residues long. The germline V and J ends were trimmed by 2 bases and 5 bases, with 17 bases remaining between them. CDR3 residues: CASSVSQGSRDEQYF. The DNA of the CDR3 is TGTGCCAGCAGCGTCTCACAGGGCTCCCGAGACGAGCAGTACTTC.

The gene calls are TRBV9 and TRBJ2-7; the match to TRBD2 covers 10 bases. With 1 base clipped from V and 6 bases from J, the junction kept 10 bases outside the gene matches. CDR3 length: 16 residues. The germline CDR1 and CDR2 sequences are SGDLS and YYNGEE. The CDR3 loop reads CASSVNSGRAYSEQYF. The CDR3 nucleotides read TGTGCCAGCAGCGTAAACAGCGGGAGGGCCTACTCCGAGCAGTACTTC.

The V and J genes are TRBV18 and TRBJ2-5; the match to TRBD2 covers 8 bases. Losses at the gene ends were 2 bases for V and 4 bases for J; bases not matched to a gene: 15. The CDR3 runs 18 residues. Germline CDR1 KGHSH, CDR2 LQKENI. The CDR3 coding sequence is TGTGCCAGCTCACCATCCTTGTTACTAGCGGCGGCGGCAGAGACCCAGTACTTC. It codes for CASSPSLLLAAAAETQYF.

V gene TRBV5-4 combines with J gene TRBJ1-1, with a weak D call TRBD1 (5 bases). Germline-derived CDR1 and CDR2 are SGHNT and YYREEE (reference sequence). The ends were cut back, 3 bases at V and 2 bases at J, with 8 bases in the middle. This CDR3 region has 13 residues. Here the CDR3 DNA reads TGTGCCAGCAGCTATCAGGGTAACACTGAAGCTTTCTTT. Its protein is CASSYQGNTEAFF.

V usage is TRBV7-2 and J usage is TRBJ2-7; possibly TRBD2 for D (5 bases). The germline CDR1 and CDR2 sequences are SGHTA and FQGNSA. Between the trimmed V and J ends, which lost 5 bases and 1 base, there was a span of 18 bases. The CDR3 has 16 amino acids. This CDR3 is CASSPLGSLLSYEQYF. The CDR3 coding sequence is TGTGCCAGCAGCCCCTTAGGGAGCCTCTTGTCCTACGAGCAGTACTTC.

J is TRBJ1-6 and V is TRBV30; D is possibly TRBD1 (5 bases). CDR3 length: 14 amino acids. V lost 1 base and J lost 7, with 11 bases in between. Looked up from germline, CDR1 is GTSNPN and CDR2 is SVGIG (reference sequence). DNA of the CDR3: TGTGCCTGGAGTGCCGGGACTACCAATTCACCCCTCCACTTT. It specifies CAWSAGTTNSPLHF.

This clone has a single count. The rearrangement uses TRBV7-2 and TRBJ2-3; TRBD2 aligns across 10 bases. This CDR3 contains 18 residues. The V gene's germline CDR1 is SGHTA and CDR2 FQGNSA. Trimming took 0 bases from V and 7 from J; bases not matched to a gene: 13. CDR3 sequence reads: CASSLAVLGLAGDYTQYF. The CDR3 region has the DNA TGTGCCAGCAGCTTAGCGGTCCTCGGCCTAGCGGGGGACTATACGCAGTATTTT.

About this clone itself: Distinct nucleotide sequences in the sample also encode this CDR3. V gene TRBV18 combines with J gene TRBJ2-5; D gene uncertain. Trimming removed 0 bases at V and 5 bases at J, with 7 bases between. Germline loops: CDR1 KGHSH, CDR2 LQKENI. The CDR3 is made up of 13 amino acids. CDR3 loop: CASSPPSSETQYF. CDR3 nucleotide sequence: TGTGCCAGCTCACCACCGAGCTCGGAGACCCAGTACTTC.

This chain connects TRBV19 to TRBJ1-2; the match to TRBD1 covers 9 bases. The CDR3 covers 14 residues. The ends lost 1 base at V and 7 bases at J; junction bases unmatched: 4. The germline V gene has CDR1 LNHDA and CDR2 SQIVND (reference sequence). Written as DNA, the CDR3 is TGTGCCAGTAGTATAGTCGCGGACAGGGGTGGCTACACCTTC. Translated, it gives CASSIVADRGGYTF.

The V and J genes are TRBV5-1 and TRBJ1-1; the match to TRBD1 covers 9 bases. V lost 2 bases to trimming and J lost 5 bases; unmatched junction nucleotides: 10. Germline V lookup: CDR1 SGHRS, CDR2 YFSETQ. This CDR3 contains 16 residues. The CDR3 reads CASSFGGTGLATEAFF. The CDR3 nucleotides are TGCGCCAGCAGCTTTGGAGGGACAGGGCTGGCAACTGAAGCTTTCTTT.

This chain connects TRBV19 to TRBJ2-7; the match to TRBD2 covers 7 bases. The germline V gene encodes CDR1 LNHDA and CDR2 SQIVND (reference sequence). The ends lost 3 bases at V and 2 bases at J; junction bases unmatched: 7. This CDR3 is 15 amino acids long. The CDR3 is CASSMLAGAAYEQYF. The CDR3 region has the DNA TGTGCCAGTAGTATGTTGGCGGGAGCGGCCTACGAGCAGTACTTC.

The CDR3 is CASSGGGRAYEQYF. The CDR3 DNA sequence: TGTGCCAGCAGTGGGGGCGGGAGGGCCTACGAGCAGTACTTC. The chain has TRBV2 and TRBJ2-7; 9 bases match TRBD2. Germline loops: CDR1 SNHLY, CDR2 FYNNEI. CDR3 length: 14 amino acids. The trim removed 4 bases at V and 2 bases at J, leaving 3 bases unmatched.

This clone was detected only once. The V call is TRBV5-1, the J call TRBJ2-7; D gene uncertain. Per germline, CDR1 SGHRS and CDR2 YFSETQ. The CDR3 has 12 amino acids. V lost 1 base and J lost 5, with 7 bases in between. CDR3 sequence reads: CASSLKGDEQYF. Written as DNA, the CDR3 is TGCGCCAGCAGCTTGAAAGGAGACGAGCAGTACTTC.

V usage is TRBV7-2 and J usage is TRBJ1-5; TRBD1 agrees at 8 bases. The CDR3 loop spans 15 amino acids. V was clipped by 5 bases and J by 0 bases; unmatched bases: 3. Germline CDR1 and CDR2: SGHTA and FQGNSA. The DNA for the CDR3 is TGTGCCAGCAGCCGTGGACAGGGTAGCAATCAGCCCCAGCATTTT. This codes for CASSRGQGSNQPQHF.

The rearrangement links TRBV28 to TRBJ1-6, with TRBD1 identical over 7 bases. Germline values: CDR1 MDHEN, CDR2 SYDVKM. V shed 5 bases and J 10 bases; nucleotides not matched to a gene: 5. This CDR3 comprises 13 residues. The CDR3 loop reads CASSRQGQSPLHF. The DNA of the CDR3 is TGTGCCAGCAGTCGACAGGGACAATCACCCCTCCACTTT.

V and J are TRBV18 and TRBJ1-2, with a possible D match to TRBD1 (6 bases). The CDR3 spans 14 residues. V lost 6 bases and J 8 bases, leaving 19 bases between the germline ends. Germline CDR1 reads KGHSH; CDR2 reads LQKENI. CDR3 sequence: CASSPQQGAGGYTF. The CDR3 DNA follows: TGTGCCAGCTCGCCTCAACAGGGTGCTGGAGGCTACACCTTC.

V and J are TRBV2 and TRBJ2-1; D remains ambiguous. CDR3 length: 12 residues. Trimming pared 10 bases from V and 10 bases from J, leaving 17 bases between. Germline V CDR1 and CDR2: SNHLY, FYNNEI. The CDR3 reads CAIPHGSSEQFF. The CDR3 DNA follows: TGTGCCATCCCGCATGGTAGCAGCGAGCAGTTCTTC.

This clone was seen a single time. The chain couples TRBV5-4 to TRBJ1-4; TRBD1 matches 9 bases. J was trimmed by 7 bases and V by 4 bases; bases with no gene match: 8. This CDR3 is built from 15 residues. From germline, CDR1 is SGHNT and CDR2 YYREEE (reference sequence). This CDR3 reads CASSKQGAGPEKLFF. For the CDR3, the DNA is TGTGCCAGCAGCAAACAGGGGGCAGGACCTGAAAAACTGTTTTTT.

This clone was found once. Given a much more abundant clone one base away, this may be a read error. Different DNA sequences within this sample yield the same CDR3. This chain links TRBV2 with TRBJ1-5; 9 positions agree with TRBD1. The CDR3 is 14 residues long. The germline CDR1 and CDR2 sequences are SNHLY and FYNNEI. V shed 5 bases, J shed 2 bases, and the junction held 1 base outside the gene matches. DNA for the CDR3: TGTGCCAGCAGTTGGACAGGGGGCAATCAGCCCCAGCATTTT. This translates into CASSWTGGNQPQHF.

The chain combines TRBV24-1 with TRBJ2-7, with D perhaps matching TRBD1 (6 bases). The CDR3 loop spans 15 amino acids. Germline V CDR1 and CDR2: KGHDR, SFDVKD. V shed 2 bases and J shed 3 bases, with 13 bases lying between them. The CDR3 reads CATSDSQGPGYEQYF. The CDR3 DNA sequence: TGTGCCACCAGTGATTCACAGGGTCCCGGCTACGAGCAGTACTTC.

CDR3 region: CASSYGTSHYNEQFF. CDR3 sequence (DNA): TGTGCCAGCAGCTACGGGACTAGCCACTACAATGAGCAGTTCTTC. J is TRBJ2-1 and V is TRBV3-1 (or the pseudogene TRBV3-2); 9 positions agree with TRBD2. The ends lost 5 bases at V and 3 bases at J; junction bases unmatched: 5. Germline V gene sequence: CDR1 LGHDT, CDR2 YNNKEL (reference sequence). The CDR3 loop spans 15 amino acids.

The V and J genes are TRBV30 and TRBJ1-2; D is unresolved. V lost 3 bases, J lost 6 bases, and 14 bases lay in between. Germline V gene sequence: CDR1 GTSNPN, CDR2 SVGIG (reference sequence). The CDR3 has 13 amino acids. The CDR3 region is CAWSAIRMDGYTF. Written as DNA, the CDR3 is TGTGCCTGGAGCGCCATTAGAATGGATGGCTACACCTTC.

Points on this clone: Other DNA sequences in this specimen translate into the identical CDR3. V and J are TRBV5-1 and TRBJ1-1, with D perhaps TRBD1 (6 bases). Germline V gene data show CDR1 as SGHRS and CDR2 as YFSETQ. Trimming removed 4 bases from V and 4 bases from J, with 11 bases in between. The CDR3 runs 13 residues. This CDR3 is CASSRAGATEAFF. Written as DNA, the CDR3 is TGCGCCAGCAGCAGGGCGGGGGCCACTGAAGCTTTCTTT.